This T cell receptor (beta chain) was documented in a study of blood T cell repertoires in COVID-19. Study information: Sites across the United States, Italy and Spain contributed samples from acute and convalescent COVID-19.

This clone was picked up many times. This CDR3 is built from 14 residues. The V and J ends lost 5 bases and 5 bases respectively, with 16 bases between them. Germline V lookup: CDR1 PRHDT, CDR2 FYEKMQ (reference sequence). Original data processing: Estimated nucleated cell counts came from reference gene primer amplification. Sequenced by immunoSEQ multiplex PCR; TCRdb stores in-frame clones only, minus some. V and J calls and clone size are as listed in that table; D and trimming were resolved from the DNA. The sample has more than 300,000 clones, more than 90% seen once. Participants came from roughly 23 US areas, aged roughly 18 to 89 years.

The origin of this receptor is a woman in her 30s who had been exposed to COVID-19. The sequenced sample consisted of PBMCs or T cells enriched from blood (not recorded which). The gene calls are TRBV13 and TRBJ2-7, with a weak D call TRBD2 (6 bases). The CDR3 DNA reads TGTGCCAGCAGCGACCTCCCCAGGGAGGACGAGCAGTACTTC. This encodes CASSDLPREDEQYF.